This T cell receptor (beta chain) was captured in a study of sequential checkpoint blockade in melanoma. Indicated treatment: randomized to nivolumab then ipilimumab (arm A) or the reverse (arm B). This CDR3 is built from 14 residues. J lost 10 bases, V lost 4 bases, and 10 bases had no gene match. CDR1 is MDHEN and CDR2 is SYDVKM in the germline V gene. TCRdb's table, derived via immunoSEQ multiplex PCR, lists solely in-frame clones and lacks some. Of 8,500 to 9,000 clones detected, around 23% appear once; the ten largest clones hold 14%. The rearrangement joins TRBV28 to TRBJ2-1; 7 bases align to TRBD2. This TCR derives from a human donor with melanoma. The specimen was tumor tissue (inferred from file names), collected from a patient given nivolumab and ipilimumab in sequence. CDR3 nucleotide sequence: TGTGCCAGCAGTTCAAGCGGGGCTCCCTGGGAGCAGTTCTTC. Translation gives CASSSSGAPWEQFF.